These 7 T cell receptor beta chains were sequenced from one sample in a study of PD-L1 blockade in urothelial cancer. Sequencing was performed with immunoSEQ multiplex PCR; in TCRdb, only in-frame clones are kept and a portion is missing. The sample lists 25,000 to 30,000 clones, more than 75% seen once, with roughly 3% in the top ten. Sequenced here: PBMCs, sampled around atezolizumab (anti-PD-L1) treatment. The receptors shown here come from a man aged 50 to 59 with urothelial cancer.

This chain connects TRBV19 to TRBJ1-1; D uncertain. The CDR3 loop spans 17 amino acids. V was cut by 3 bases and J by 3 bases, with 20 bases left in between. Looked up from germline, CDR1 is LNHDA and CDR2 is SQIVND (reference sequence). The CDR3 region is CASSIEGARRGDTEAFF. CDR3 DNA sequence: TGTGCCAGTAGTATCGAGGGAGCCCGCCGCGGGGACACTGAAGCTTTCTTT.

The rearrangement joins TRBV27 to TRBJ1-4, with a possible D match to TRBD1 (6 bases). The V end lost 5 bases, the J end lost 7 bases, and 17 bases lay between the germline ends. This CDR3 spans 15 amino acids. In germline, CDR1 is MNHEY, CDR2 SMNVEV (reference sequence). The CDR3 is CASSINRAVGEKLFF. The CDR3 DNA reads TGTGCCAGCAGTATCAACAGGGCCGTAGGTGAAAAACTGTTTTTT. Full variable domain (missing parts from reference TRBV27 and TRBJ1-4): EAQVTQNPRYLITVTGKKLTVTCSQNMNHEYMSWYRQDPGLGLRQIYYSMNVEVTDKGDVPEGYKVSRKEKRNFPLILESPSPNQTSLYFCASSINRAVGEKLFFGSGTQLSVL.

The chain employs TRBV19 and TRBJ2-2; a possible D gene is TRBD2 (6 bases). V shed 0 bases and J shed 3 bases, with 35 bases lying between them. Germline V gene lookup returns CDR1 LNHDA and CDR2 SQIVND (reference sequence). This CDR3 has 24 residues. In nucleotides, the CDR3 is TGTGCCAGTAGTATAGATGCGTGGTTGGCCGGCGGTCAGAGGACGGGGGTGGACACCGGGGAGCTGTTTTTT. The encoded protein is CASSIDAWLAGGQRTGVDTGELFF.

The chain employs TRBV18 and TRBJ2-7; D possibly corresponds to TRBD1 (6 bases). In germline, CDR1 is KGHSH, CDR2 LQKENI. The V and J ends lost 3 bases and 2 bases respectively, with 11 bases between them. The CDR3 contains 14 residues. The CDR3 DNA follows: TGTGCCAGCTCACCGACAGGTCCCCCCTACGAGCAGTACTTC. Translation gives CASSPTGPPYEQYF.

The rearrangement links TRBV19 to TRBJ2-7, with TRBD1 identical over 12 bases. The CDR3 totals 14 residues. V trimming: 5 bases; J trimming: 7 bases; junction bases outside the gene matches: 6. CDR1 and CDR2 (germline): LNHDA, SQIVND (reference sequence). The CDR3 DNA is TGTGCCAGTAGTCGGGACAGGGGGCTGGGGGAGCAGTACTTC. Translated, it gives CASSRDRGLGEQYF.

This chain uses TRBV28 with TRBJ2-1; 12 nucleotides line up with TRBD2. The CDR3 length is 16 residues. V was clipped by 10 bases and J by 7 bases; unmatched bases: 14. CDR1 is MDHEN and CDR2 is SYDVKM in the germline V gene. The chain's CDR3 is CATLWASGRAENEQFF. CDR3 nucleotides: TGTGCCACGCTATGGGCTAGCGGGAGGGCCGAGAATGAGCAGTTCTTC.

The chain combines TRBV4-3 with TRBJ2-3, with 16 bases lining up with TRBD2. Germline V gives CDR1 LGHNA, CDR2 YSLEER. Unmatched junction bases numbered 3, after V lost 0 bases and J lost 3 bases. The CDR3 is 18 amino acids. CDR3 DNA: TGCGCCAGCAGCCAAGAGGGACTAGCGGGAGGGTGGACAGATACGCAGTATTTT. Protein product: CASSQEGLAGGWTDTQYF.